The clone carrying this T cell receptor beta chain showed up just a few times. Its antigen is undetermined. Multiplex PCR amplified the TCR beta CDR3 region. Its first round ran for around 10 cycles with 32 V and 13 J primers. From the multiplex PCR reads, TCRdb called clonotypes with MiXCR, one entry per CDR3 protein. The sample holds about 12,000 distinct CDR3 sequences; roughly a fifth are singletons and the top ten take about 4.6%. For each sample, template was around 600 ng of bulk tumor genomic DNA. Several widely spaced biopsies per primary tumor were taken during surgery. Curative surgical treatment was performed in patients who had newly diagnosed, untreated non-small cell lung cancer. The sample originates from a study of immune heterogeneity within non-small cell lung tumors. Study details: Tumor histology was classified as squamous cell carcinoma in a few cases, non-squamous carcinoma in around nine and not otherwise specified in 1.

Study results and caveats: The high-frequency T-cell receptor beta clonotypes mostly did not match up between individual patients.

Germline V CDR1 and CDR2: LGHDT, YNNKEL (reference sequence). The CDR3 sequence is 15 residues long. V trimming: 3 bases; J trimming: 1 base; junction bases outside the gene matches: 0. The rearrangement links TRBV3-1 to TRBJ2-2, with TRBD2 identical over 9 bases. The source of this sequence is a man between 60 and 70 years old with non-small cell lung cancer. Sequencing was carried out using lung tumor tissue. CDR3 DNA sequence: TGTGCCAGCAGCCAGACTAGCGGGAACACCGGGGAGCTGTTTTTT. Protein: CASSQTSGNTGELFF.